This T cell receptor (beta chain) was retrieved from a study of blood T cell repertoires in COVID-19. Overall study context: The United States, Italy and Spain provided the acute and convalescent COVID-19 samples. PBMCs, B-cell-depleted T cells, or T cells were the source of the cDNA or gDNA that made up the material.

Data came from immunoSEQ multiplex PCR; TCRdb stores just in-frame clones and leaves some out. The repertoire holds about 140,000 clones, with around nine tenths as singletons. Deletions cut 0 bases from V and 2 bases from J, with 7 bases between. Germline V CDR1 and CDR2: SGDLS, YYNGEE. The CDR3 runs 14 residues. The specimen was peripheral blood. The clonotype was recovered from a woman between 50 and 59 years old with acute or convalescent COVID-19. The chain couples TRBV9 to TRBJ2-3; D remains ambiguous. In DNA form, the CDR3 reads TGTGCCAGCAGCGTAGCTACCTTCACAGATACGCAGTATTTT. Its translation: CASSVATFTDTQYF.